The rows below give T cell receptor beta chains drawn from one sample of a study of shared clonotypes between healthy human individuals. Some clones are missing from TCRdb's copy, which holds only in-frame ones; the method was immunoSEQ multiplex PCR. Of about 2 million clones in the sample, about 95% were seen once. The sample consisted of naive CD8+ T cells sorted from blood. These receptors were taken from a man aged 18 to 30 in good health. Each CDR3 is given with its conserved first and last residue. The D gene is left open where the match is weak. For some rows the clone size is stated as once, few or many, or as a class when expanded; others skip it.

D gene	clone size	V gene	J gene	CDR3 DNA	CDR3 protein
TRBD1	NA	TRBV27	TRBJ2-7	TGTGCCAGCACTTTCAGTCGTGGGACAGTGGTCTACGAGCAGTACTTC	CASTFSRGTVVYEQYF
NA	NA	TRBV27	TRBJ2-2	TGTGCCAGCAGTTTACAGGGAACCGGGGAGCTGTTTTTT	CASSLQGTGELFF
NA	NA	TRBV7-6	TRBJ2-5	TGTGCCAGCAGCCCGAGGAATCAAGAGACCCAGTACTTC	CASSPRNQETQYF
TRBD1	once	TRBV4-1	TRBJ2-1	TGCGCCAGCAGCCACTTACAGGGGCCCCCCAATGAGCAGTTCTTC	CASSHLQGPPNEQFF
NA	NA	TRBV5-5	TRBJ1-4	TGTGCCAGCAGCAACCCCGACGGTGAAAAACTGTTTTTT	CASSNPDGEKLFF
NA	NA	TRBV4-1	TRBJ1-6	TGCGCCAGCAGCCAAGATCTTCCACCCCTCCACTTT	CASSQDLPPLHF
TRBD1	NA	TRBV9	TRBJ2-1	TGTGCCAGCAGCGTAGGAGGGGGCGCAGGGAATGAGCAGTTCTTC	CASSVGGGAGNEQFF
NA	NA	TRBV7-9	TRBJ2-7	TGTGCCAGCAGCTTATCCGTGACAGCGTACGAGCAGTACTTC	CASSLSVTAYEQYF
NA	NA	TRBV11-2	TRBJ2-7	TGTGCCAGCAGCTTAGATCCCCGAAGCGAGCAGTACTTC	CASSLDPRSEQYF
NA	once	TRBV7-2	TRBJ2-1	TGTGCCAGCAGCCCTTCGGTTGGGGCTATGGAGCAGTTCTTC	CASSPSVGAMEQFF
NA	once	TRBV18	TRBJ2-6	TGTGCCAGCTCACCACCCGACTCTGGGGCCAACGTCCTGACTTTC	CASSPPDSGANVLTF
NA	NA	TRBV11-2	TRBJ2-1	TGTGCCAGCAGCTTAGAGGGCCACTGGGGTGGAGAGCAGTTCTTC	CASSLEGHWGGEQFF
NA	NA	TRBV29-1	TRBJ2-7	TGCAGCGCTGAGACGGGACACTCCTACGAGCAGTACTTC	CSAETGHSYEQYF
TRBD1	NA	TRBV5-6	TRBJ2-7	TGTGCCAGCAGCTTGGAGCAGGGGGTATACGAGCAGTACTTC	CASSLEQGVYEQYF
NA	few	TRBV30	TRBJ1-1	TGTGCCTGGAGTAGGGGAACGAACGCTGAAGCTTTCTTT	CAWSRGTNAEAFF
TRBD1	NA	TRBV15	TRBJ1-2	TGTGCCACCAGCGGCCTACTACAGGGGGAGAGAAACTATGGCTACACCTTC	CATSGLLQGERNYGYTF
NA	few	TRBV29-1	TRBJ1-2	TGCAGCGTTGGGGAGGTTACAGACACCTTC	CSVGEVTDTF
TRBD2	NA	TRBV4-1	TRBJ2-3	TGCGCCAGCAGCCACGAAGCGGGGGGTGAGACAGATACGCAGTATTTT	CASSHEAGGETDTQYF
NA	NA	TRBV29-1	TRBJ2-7	TGCAGCGTTGAAGATAACAACTCCTACGAGCAGTACTTC	CSVEDNNSYEQYF
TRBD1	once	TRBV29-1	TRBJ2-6	TGCAGCGTTGTAATTACAGGGGCTGGGGCCAACGTCCTGACTTTC	CSVVITGAGANVLTF
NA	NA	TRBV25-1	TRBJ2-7	TGTGCCAGCAGTGAATTGATAGGCTACGAGCAGTACTTC	CASSELIGYEQYF
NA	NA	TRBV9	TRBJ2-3	TGTGCCAGCAGCCTCCAGAGGGTCCAAAGCACAGATACGCAGTATTTT	CASSLQRVQSTDTQYF
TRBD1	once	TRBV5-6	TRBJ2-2	TGTGCCAGCAGCCGTAGGGACAGGTACTCATGGGACACCGGGGAGCTGTTTTTT	CASSRRDRYSWDTGELFF
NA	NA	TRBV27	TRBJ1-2	TGTGCCAGCAGTTTTTGGAGGGAGGGGCTCAACTATGGCTACACCTTC	CASSFWREGLNYGYTF
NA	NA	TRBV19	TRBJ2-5	TGTGCCAGTAGTATTGGAGGAGGTATTCAAGAGACCCAGTACTTC	CASSIGGGIQETQYF
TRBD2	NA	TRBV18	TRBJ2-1	TGTGCCAGCTCACCAGGACTAGCGGGGACTTACAATGAGCAGTTCTTC	CASSPGLAGTYNEQFF
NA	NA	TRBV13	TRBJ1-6	TGTGCCAGCAGCGAACAAAGCTCCTATAATTCACCCCTCCACTTT	CASSEQSSYNSPLHF
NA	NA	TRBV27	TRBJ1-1	TGTGCCAGCAGGATGGGTTCATACATGAACACTGAAGCTTTCTTT	CASRMGSYMNTEAFF